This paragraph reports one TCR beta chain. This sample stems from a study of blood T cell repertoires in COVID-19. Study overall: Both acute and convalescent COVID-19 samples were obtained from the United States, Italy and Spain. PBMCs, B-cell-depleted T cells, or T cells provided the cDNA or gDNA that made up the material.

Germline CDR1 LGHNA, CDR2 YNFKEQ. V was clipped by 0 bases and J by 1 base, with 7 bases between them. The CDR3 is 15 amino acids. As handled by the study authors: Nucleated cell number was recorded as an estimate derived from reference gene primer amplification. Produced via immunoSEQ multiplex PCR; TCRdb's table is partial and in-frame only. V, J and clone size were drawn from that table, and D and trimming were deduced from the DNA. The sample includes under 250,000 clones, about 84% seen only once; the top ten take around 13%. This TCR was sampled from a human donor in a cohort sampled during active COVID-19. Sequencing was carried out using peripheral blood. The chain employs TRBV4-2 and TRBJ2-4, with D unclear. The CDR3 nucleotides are TGTGCCAGCAGCCAAGATAACGGGGCCAAAAACATTCAGTACTTC. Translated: CASSQDNGAKNIQYF.